Listed below are T cell receptor beta chains from one sample, sequenced in a study of blood T cells in healthy people across ages. One entry per CDR3 protein, called by TCRdb with MiXCR from the 5' RACE reads. Of fewer than 2,000,000 distinct CDR3 sequences listed, almost 35% are singletons. The sequenced sample was blood. These receptor sequences come from a woman aged 25 to 39 in good health. Both conserved end residues are part of each CDR3. The order of the fields is clone size, D gene, J gene, V gene, CDR3 DNA, CDR3 protein. The D gene is left open where the match is weak. Size tells how often a clone was seen (once, few, many) or the class of an expanded clone, and some rows leave it out.

clone_size: NA; d_call: TRBD2; j_call: TRBJ2-1; v_call: TRBV29-1; cdr3_nt: TGCAGCACCACGGGACTAGCGTTTTTTAGCTCCTACAATGAGCAGTTCTTC; cdr3_aa: CSTTGLAFFSSYNEQFF
clone_size: once; d_call: TRBD1; j_call: TRBJ2-1; v_call: TRBV5-1; cdr3_nt: TGCGCCAGCAGCTTCGACCGGGACAGGCAGTTCTTC; cdr3_aa: CASSFDRDRQFF
clone_size: NA; d_call: NA; j_call: TRBJ2-7; v_call: TRBV11-2; cdr3_nt: TGTGCCAGCAGCTTAAGCGCAGCCGAGCAGTACTTC; cdr3_aa: CASSLSAAEQYF
clone_size: few; d_call: TRBD1; j_call: TRBJ2-1; v_call: TRBV13; cdr3_nt: TGTGCCAGCAGCACTAAGGGGGCAGACTACAATGAGCAGTTCTTC; cdr3_aa: CASSTKGADYNEQFF
clone_size: few; d_call: TRBD2; j_call: TRBJ2-7; v_call: TRBV4-2; cdr3_nt: TGTGCCAGCAGCCCGCTAGCGGGAGGTACCTTGGAGCAGTACTTC; cdr3_aa: CASSPLAGGTLEQYF
clone_size: many; d_call: NA; j_call: TRBJ2-6; v_call: TRBV10-3; cdr3_nt: TGTGCCATCCCACTTCGGGGTCCTGGGGCCAACGTCCTGACTTTC; cdr3_aa: CAIPLRGPGANVLTF
clone_size: few; d_call: TRBD2; j_call: TRBJ2-1; v_call: TRBV2; cdr3_nt: TGTGCCAGCAGTGAAATTACGGGGGGGAACAATGAGCAGTTCTTC; cdr3_aa: CASSEITGGNNEQFF
clone_size: few; d_call: TRBD2; j_call: TRBJ2-3; v_call: TRBV20-1; cdr3_nt: TGCAGTGCCCCCGCCGGGGGGGCCATCTCAGATACGCAGTATTTT; cdr3_aa: CSAPAGGAISDTQYF
clone_size: NA; d_call: TRBD1; j_call: TRBJ2-7; v_call: TRBV28; cdr3_nt: TGTGCCAGCAGTCCCCTCAAGGACAGGGGTTATGAGCAGTACTTC; cdr3_aa: CASSPLKDRGYEQYF
clone_size: NA; d_call: TRBD2; j_call: TRBJ2-5; v_call: TRBV6-6; cdr3_nt: TGTGCCAGCAGTTACAGGAGCGGGGGGCCTAGAGGGGAGACCCAGTACTTC; cdr3_aa: CASSYRSGGPRGETQYF
clone_size: NA; d_call: NA; j_call: TRBJ1-5; v_call: TRBV4-1; cdr3_nt: TGTGCCAGCAGCCAAGGTCTTCCCTTTAATCAGCCCCAGCATTTT; cdr3_aa: CASSQGLPFNQPQHF
clone_size: few; d_call: NA; j_call: TRBJ2-5; v_call: TRBV2; cdr3_nt: TGTGCCAGCAGTGAGAGACAGGAGGGGACCCAGTACTTC; cdr3_aa: CASSERQEGTQYF
clone_size: NA; d_call: TRBD1; j_call: TRBJ1-5; v_call: TRBV30; cdr3_nt: TGTGCCTGGGACAGGGGTAATAGCAATCAGCCCCAGCATTTT; cdr3_aa: CAWDRGNSNQPQHF
clone_size: few; d_call: NA; j_call: TRBJ2-7; v_call: TRBV20-1; cdr3_nt: TGCAGTGCTAGTCGGGAGTATGACGAGCAGTACTTC; cdr3_aa: CSASREYDEQYF
clone_size: NA; d_call: TRBD2; j_call: TRBJ2-1; v_call: TRBV7-2; cdr3_nt: TGTGCCAGCAGCTTCGGACTAGCGGGACGGTACAATGAGCAGTTCTTC; cdr3_aa: CASSFGLAGRYNEQFF
clone_size: few; d_call: NA; j_call: TRBJ2-1; v_call: TRBV6-1; cdr3_nt: TGTGCCAGCAGTGGCAGCGTAGAGCAGTTCTTC; cdr3_aa: CASSGSVEQFF
clone_size: NA; d_call: NA; j_call: TRBJ1-5; v_call: TRBV12-3/TRBV12-4; cdr3_nt: TGTGCCAGCAGCCAGAACACGGATCGGCCCCAGCATTTT; cdr3_aa: CASSQNTDRPQHF
clone_size: NA; d_call: NA; j_call: TRBJ2-5; v_call: TRBV4-2; cdr3_nt: TGTGCCAGCAGCCAAGATGCCGCACGACAAGAGACCCAGTACTTC; cdr3_aa: CASSQDAARQETQYF
clone_size: NA; d_call: NA; j_call: TRBJ2-1; v_call: TRBV12-3/TRBV12-4; cdr3_nt: TGTGCCAGCAGTTTGGGGGTCGCGGCTGAGCAGTTCTTC; cdr3_aa: CASSLGVAAEQFF
clone_size: few; d_call: NA; j_call: TRBJ1-5; v_call: TRBV20-1; cdr3_nt: TGCAGTGCTAGATCCGGGACCGCCGACCGGCACAGCAATCAGCCCCAGCATTTT; cdr3_aa: CSARSGTADRHSNQPQHF
clone_size: few; d_call: NA; j_call: TRBJ2-1; v_call: TRBV30; cdr3_nt: TGTGCCTGGGCTTCGAAGGGAAGTGTCAATGAGCAGTTCTTC; cdr3_aa: CAWASKGSVNEQFF
clone_size: few; d_call: NA; j_call: TRBJ2-7; v_call: TRBV9; cdr3_nt: TGTGCCAGCAGCGTGGGGAGCCCGGGGTCCTTCTACGAGCAGTACTTC; cdr3_aa: CASSVGSPGSFYEQYF
clone_size: NA; d_call: TRBD2; j_call: TRBJ2-1; v_call: TRBV4-1; cdr3_nt: TGCGCCAGCAGCCAAGAAAGGCTACGAGGAGCGGGGTACAATGAGCAGTTCTTC; cdr3_aa: CASSQERLRGAGYNEQFF
clone_size: NA; d_call: TRBD1; j_call: TRBJ2-6; v_call: TRBV18; cdr3_nt: TGTGCCAGCTCACCTGCGGACAGGCCCGCTGGGGCCAACGTCCTGACTTTC; cdr3_aa: CASSPADRPAGANVLTF
clone_size: few; d_call: TRBD1; j_call: TRBJ2-1; v_call: TRBV20-1; cdr3_nt: TGCAGTGCTACCGGGACAGGGGGTCACTCAGCCTACAATGAGCAGTTCTTC; cdr3_aa: CSATGTGGHSAYNEQFF
clone_size: few; d_call: NA; j_call: TRBJ1-5; v_call: TRBV20-1; cdr3_nt: TGCAGTGCCAAGACAGGCATCAGCAATCAGCCCCAGCATTTT; cdr3_aa: CSAKTGISNQPQHF
clone_size: many; d_call: NA; j_call: TRBJ2-1; v_call: TRBV6-2/TRBV6-3; cdr3_nt: TGTGCCACCGGGCGGAGGGTAGGGGAGCAGTTCTTC; cdr3_aa: CATGRRVGEQFF
clone_size: few; d_call: TRBD2; j_call: TRBJ2-1; v_call: TRBV11-2; cdr3_nt: TGTGCCAGCAGCTTCCCGAAAGGACTAGCGGGAGAGGTTTCATCAAAGGTCTCCTACAATGAGCAGTTCTTC; cdr3_aa: CASSFPKGLAGEVSSKVSYNEQFF
clone_size: NA; d_call: TRBD1; j_call: TRBJ2-5; v_call: TRBV7-2; cdr3_nt: TGTGCCAGCAGCAGGGCGGGACAGGGGAAAGAGACCCAGTACTTC; cdr3_aa: CASSRAGQGKETQYF
clone_size: once; d_call: NA; j_call: TRBJ2-1; v_call: TRBV6-5; cdr3_nt: TGTGCCAGCAGCTGCTCGAGTACTGCTGCCGGGCCGGCCCCCAATGAGCAGTTCTTC; cdr3_aa: CASSCSSTAAGPAPNEQFF
clone_size: NA; d_call: TRBD1; j_call: TRBJ2-3; v_call: TRBV13; cdr3_nt: TGTGCCAGCAGCTTAGGTCGACAGGGGAGAACAGATACGCAGTATTTT; cdr3_aa: CASSLGRQGRTDTQYF
clone_size: NA; d_call: NA; j_call: TRBJ2-3; v_call: TRBV12-3/TRBV12-4; cdr3_nt: TGTGCCAGCAGTATAGCAGATGCGCAGTATTTT; cdr3_aa: CASSIADAQYF
clone_size: NA; d_call: NA; j_call: TRBJ1-5; v_call: TRBV5-1; cdr3_nt: TGCGCCAGCAGCTTGGGGGGGCCGGAACGGCCCCAGCATTTT; cdr3_aa: CASSLGGPERPQHF
clone_size: NA; d_call: NA; j_call: TRBJ2-3; v_call: TRBV4-2; cdr3_nt: TGTGCCAGCAGCCAAGTAGAGGATACGCAGTATTTT; cdr3_aa: CASSQVEDTQYF
clone_size: few; d_call: TRBD1; j_call: TRBJ1-2; v_call: TRBV28; cdr3_nt: TGTGCCAGCAGTTTCCGGACAGGGGGCAACAATGGCTACACCTTC; cdr3_aa: CASSFRTGGNNGYTF
clone_size: NA; d_call: NA; j_call: TRBJ1-6; v_call: TRBV20-1; cdr3_nt: TGCAGTGCTTCGACAGGATATAATTCACCCCTCCACTTT; cdr3_aa: CSASTGYNSPLHF
clone_size: few; d_call: TRBD1; j_call: TRBJ2-1; v_call: TRBV14; cdr3_nt: TGTGCCAGCAGCCTCAGGGACAGGGGTAACAATGAGCAGTTCTTC; cdr3_aa: CASSLRDRGNNEQFF
clone_size: NA; d_call: NA; j_call: TRBJ2-3; v_call: TRBV12-3/TRBV12-4; cdr3_nt: TGTGCCAGCACCCCATTGGAGCAGGGCACAGATACGCAGTATTTT; cdr3_aa: CASTPLEQGTDTQYF
clone_size: many; d_call: NA; j_call: TRBJ2-1; v_call: TRBV7-9; cdr3_nt: TGTGCCAGCAGCTTAGCGGTTTCATACAATGAGCAGTTCTTC; cdr3_aa: CASSLAVSYNEQFF
clone_size: NA; d_call: TRBD1; j_call: TRBJ2-1; v_call: TRBV12-3/TRBV12-4; cdr3_nt: TGTGCCAGCAGTTTAGAACAGGGGGCTTACAATGAGCAGTTCTTC; cdr3_aa: CASSLEQGAYNEQFF
clone_size: NA; d_call: NA; j_call: TRBJ1-6; v_call: TRBV6-2/TRBV6-3; cdr3_nt: TGTGCCAGCAGTTACTCGTCTAATTCACCCCTCCACTTT; cdr3_aa: CASSYSSNSPLHF
clone_size: NA; d_call: NA; j_call: TRBJ1-2; v_call: TRBV6-6; cdr3_nt: TGTGCCAGCAGTTACGGGACGGGGGTAGAGGGCTACACCTTC; cdr3_aa: CASSYGTGVEGYTF
clone_size: NA; d_call: TRBD2; j_call: TRBJ2-1; v_call: TRBV20-1; cdr3_nt: TGCAGTGCCGCGGGAGGGCCTTTCTATGAGCAGTTCTTC; cdr3_aa: CSAAGGPFYEQFF
clone_size: NA; d_call: TRBD1; j_call: TRBJ1-4; v_call: TRBV10-3; cdr3_nt: TGTGCCGTCAGTCCAGGGACAGGGGATGAAAAACTGTTTTTT; cdr3_aa: CAVSPGTGDEKLFF
clone_size: many; d_call: TRBD1; j_call: TRBJ1-1; v_call: TRBV7-9; cdr3_nt: TGTGCCAGCAACCTAGTCTCGGACAGGAAGGAAGCTTTCTTT; cdr3_aa: CASNLVSDRKEAFF
clone_size: NA; d_call: TRBD1; j_call: TRBJ2-3; v_call: TRBV15; cdr3_nt: TGTGCCACCAGCTCGGACAGGAGCACAGATACGCAGTATTTT; cdr3_aa: CATSSDRSTDTQYF
clone_size: NA; d_call: TRBD1; j_call: TRBJ1-2; v_call: TRBV20-1; cdr3_nt: TGCAGTGCTAGAGCTGACAGGGGTAACTATGGCTACACCTTC; cdr3_aa: CSARADRGNYGYTF
clone_size: NA; d_call: NA; j_call: TRBJ2-3; v_call: TRBV18; cdr3_nt: TGTGCCAGCTCACCACCTTTTACCCCAGATACGCAGTATTTT; cdr3_aa: CASSPPFTPDTQYF
clone_size: NA; d_call: NA; j_call: TRBJ2-3; v_call: TRBV28; cdr3_nt: TGTGCCAACAGTTTAGGAGGCAGCGCCACAGATACGCAGTATTTT; cdr3_aa: CANSLGGSATDTQYF
clone_size: NA; d_call: NA; j_call: TRBJ1-5; v_call: TRBV6-2/TRBV6-3; cdr3_nt: TGTGCCAGCAGCCGCCGGCAGCACAATCAGCCCCAGCATTTT; cdr3_aa: CASSRRQHNQPQHF
clone_size: few; d_call: NA; j_call: TRBJ2-1; v_call: TRBV28; cdr3_nt: TGTGCCAGCAGTTTATGGCGGACTCACAATGAGCAGTTCTTC; cdr3_aa: CASSLWRTHNEQFF
clone_size: few; d_call: NA; j_call: TRBJ2-7; v_call: TRBV20-1; cdr3_nt: TGCAGTGCTTGGGGGGCGGGAGTGTCCTACGAGCAGTACTTC; cdr3_aa: CSAWGAGVSYEQYF
clone_size: NA; d_call: NA; j_call: TRBJ2-1; v_call: TRBV20-1; cdr3_nt: TGCAGTGTAAAAAGGGGGAGCACCTACAATGAGCAGTTCTTC; cdr3_aa: CSVKRGSTYNEQFF